This T cell receptor (beta chain) originates from a study of T cell repertoires in cytomegalovirus infection. Across the whole study: Selected CMV epitopes included recently identified HLA-C-restricted ones as well as well-studied HLA-B-restricted ones. Matching HLA type and CMV infection were both indicated by public TCR beta signatures. Study-level points and caveats: The ex vivo response was dominated by HLA-C-restricted CMV-specific TCR beta clonotypes. Carriers of CMV plus the relevant HLA were identified by cumulative public TCR beta family frequency.

The table lists this clonotype with many counts. The antigen is undetermined. TCRdb used MiXCR to reprocess the reads, holding one entry per CDR3 protein. The repertoire consists of fewer than 1,000,000 distinct CDR3 sequences, with approximately 33% occurring once and the leading ten covering 10% to 15%. The input for sequencing was cultured CD8+ T cells from PBMCs, taken from culture after CMV antigen stimulation. The clonotype was recovered from a human donor in good health (CMV status not recorded). Some clones in this sample may be carry-over from other donors' samples.

The CDR3 sequence: CASSLGLSTDTQYF. CDR3 DNA: TGTGCCAGCAGCTTGGGGCTTAGCACAGATACGCAGTATTTT. The gene calls are TRBV27 and TRBJ2-3, with TRBD1 as a possible D gene (5 bases). This CDR3 spans 14 amino acids. CDR1 MNHEY and CDR2 SMNVEV come from the germline V gene (reference sequence). Trimming took off 6 bases at V and 0 bases at J, with 10 bases between the two ends.